This T cell receptor beta chain was identified during a study of T cell responses to AZD1222 COVID-19 vaccine. The CDR3 is made up of 15 amino acids. V was trimmed by 3 bases and J by 8 bases, leaving 17 bases between them. Germline V gene sequence: CDR1 MNHEY, CDR2 SMNVEV (reference sequence). This clone was seen just once. Profiling relied on immunoSEQ multiplex PCR, and the TCRdb table lists in-frame clones only, not all of them. The sample has under 60,000 clones; under 90% are singletons. The source material was peripheral blood, sampled on day 0 of AZD1222 vaccination. The chain combines TRBV27 with TRBJ2-1; D is possibly TRBD1 (8 bases). The TCR originated in an adult in good health. The CDR3 DNA reads TGTGCCAGCAGTTTGGAACAGGGGGGGTTTCATGAGCAGTTCTTC. Translation: CASSLEQGGFHEQFF.